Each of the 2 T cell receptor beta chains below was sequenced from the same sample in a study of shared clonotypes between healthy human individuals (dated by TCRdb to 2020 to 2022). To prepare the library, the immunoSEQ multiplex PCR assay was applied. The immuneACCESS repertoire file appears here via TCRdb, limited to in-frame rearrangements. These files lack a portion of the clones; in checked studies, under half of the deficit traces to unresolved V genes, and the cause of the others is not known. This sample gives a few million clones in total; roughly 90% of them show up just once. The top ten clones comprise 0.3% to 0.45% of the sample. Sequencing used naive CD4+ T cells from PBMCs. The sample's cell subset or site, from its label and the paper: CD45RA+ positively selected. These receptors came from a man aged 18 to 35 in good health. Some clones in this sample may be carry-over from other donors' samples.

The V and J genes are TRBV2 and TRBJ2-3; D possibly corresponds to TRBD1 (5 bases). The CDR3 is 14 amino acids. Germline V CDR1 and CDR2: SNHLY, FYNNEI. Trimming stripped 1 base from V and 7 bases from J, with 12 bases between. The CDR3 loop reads CASSEGQFRNTQYF. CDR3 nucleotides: TGTGCCAGCAGTGAAGGACAGTTTCGAAATACGCAGTATTTT.

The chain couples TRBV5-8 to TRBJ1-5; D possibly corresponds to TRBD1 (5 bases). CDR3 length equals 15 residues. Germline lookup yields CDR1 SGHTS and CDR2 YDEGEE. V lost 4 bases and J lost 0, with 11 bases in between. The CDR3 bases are TGTGCCAGCAGCCGGGAGGGGAGTAGCAATCAGCCCCAGCATTTT. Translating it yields CASSREGSSNQPQHF.